Below are 24 T cell receptor beta chains sequenced from a single sample in a study of cytomegalovirus exposure and HLA in healthy donors. Use of 60 Vbeta and 13 Jbeta primers characterized the PCR. Profiling relied on immunoSEQ multiplex PCR, and the TCRdb table lists in-frame clones only, not all of them. The repertoire holds fewer than 200,000 clones, roughly 81% seen once, with approximately 4.4% in the top ten. The sample consisted of PBMCs. These receptors all stem from a woman aged 18-29 years in good health and CMV-seropositive.

This chain joins TRBV7-2 and TRBJ2-3; 14 positions match TRBD2. The V and J ends lost 7 bases and 2 bases, in that order; junction bases with no gene match: 8. The CDR3 is made up of 17 amino acids. The V gene's germline CDR1 is SGHTA and CDR2 FQGNSA. The CDR3, as DNA: TGTGCCAGCACACCTGGGACTAGCGGGGGATTCACAGATACGCAGTATTTT. Translated, it gives CASTPGTSGGFTDTQYF.

This clone was counted only a few times. The chain joins TRBV6-5 to TRBJ2-3; 8 bases align to TRBD1. Germline V lookup: CDR1 MNHEY, CDR2 SVGAGI. This CDR3 has 14 amino acids. With V trimmed by 0 bases and J by 4 bases, 0 bases remained unmatched. The chain's CDR3 is CASSYSTGADTQYF. The DNA for the CDR3 is TGTGCCAGCAGTTACTCGACAGGGGCAGATACGCAGTATTTT.

The genes are TRBV5-1 and TRBJ2-1; a possible D gene is TRBD2 (7 bases). Germline CDR1 SGHRS, CDR2 YFSETQ. This CDR3 is 15 amino acids long. Trimming cost V 2 bases and J 10 bases, with 19 bases left between them. The CDR3 sequence: CASSFRGAYEEEQFF. The CDR3 DNA is TGCGCCAGCAGCTTTCGGGGGGCCTACGAGGAAGAGCAGTTCTTC.

This clone came up once. The V gene is TRBV5-1, the J gene TRBJ2-2; 10 bases map to TRBD2. The trim removed 4 bases at V and 1 base at J, leaving 7 bases unmatched. The CDR3 consists of 17 residues. Germline V gives CDR1 SGHRS, CDR2 YFSETQ. Here the CDR3 reads CASSGAGGKMNTGELFF. The CDR3 nucleotides are TGCGCCAGCAGCGGAGCGGGGGGGAAAATGAACACCGGGGAGCTGTTTTTT.

The chain employs TRBV30 and TRBJ2-7; TRBD2 matches 12 bases. V was clipped by 6 bases and J by 3 bases; unmatched bases: 3. The CDR3 totals 13 residues. Germline values: CDR1 GTSNPN, CDR2 SVGIG (reference sequence). CDR3: CACPSGGVYEQYF. The CDR3 DNA sequence: TGTGCCTGTCCTAGCGGGGGGGTCTACGAGCAGTACTTC.

The rearrangement links TRBV29-1 to TRBJ2-2; 11 bases map to TRBD2. Per germline, CDR1 SQVTM and CDR2 ANQGSEA. The CDR3 covers 19 residues. Trimming took 2 bases from V and 1 from J; bases not matched to a gene: 12. The CDR3: CSVERVVPSGGMNTGELFF. The CDR3, as DNA: TGCAGCGTTGAACGTGTAGTCCCTAGCGGGGGGATGAACACCGGGGAGCTGTTTTTT.

The chain recombines TRBV5-6 with TRBJ2-3; 7 positions match TRBD1. Trimming took 5 bases from V and 4 from J; bases not matched to a gene: 4. The length of the CDR3 is 13 residues. CDR1 and CDR2 (germline): SGHDT, YYEEEE. The CDR3 here is CASRYGTADTQYF. As DNA, the CDR3 is TGTGCCAGCAGATACGGGACAGCAGATACGCAGTATTTT.

The chain joins TRBV5-4 to TRBJ1-2, with D unresolved. Trimming took 2 bases from V and 8 from J, leaving 13 bases between them. The CDR3 spans 13 residues. CDR1 and CDR2 from the germline V gene are SGHNT and YYREEE (reference sequence). The CDR3: CASSFGPPGGYTF. In nucleotides, the CDR3 is TGTGCCAGCAGCTTCGGTCCCCCGGGGGGCTACACCTTC.

This clone was counted a few times. The chain couples TRBV5-6 to TRBJ2-5; TRBD1 might be the D (6 bases). The CDR3 spans 14 residues. V lost 4 bases and J lost 5, with 15 bases in between. Germline lookup yields CDR1 SGHDT and CDR2 YYEEEE. CDR3 nucleotides: TGTGCCAGCAGCAGAGTCACAGGGCGCGAGACCCAGTACTTC. As protein: CASSRVTGRETQYF.

This clone has a single count. In DNA, the CDR3 is TGTGCCAGCAGGCGAGTCGGGGGGCCTCAAGAGACCCAGTACTTC. Amino acid sequence: CASRRVGGPQETQYF. The genes are TRBV21-1 and TRBJ2-5; TRBD2, the table's D call, lacks a check against the DNA. TRBV21-1 corresponds to a pseudogene. There are 15 residues in the CDR3.

This sequence joins TRBV12-5 and TRBJ2-1; D possibly corresponds to TRBD2 (6 bases). CDR1 is LGHNT and CDR2 is FRNRAP in the germline V gene. This CDR3 spans 13 amino acids. The ends were cut back, 1 base at V and 9 bases at J, with 10 bases in the middle. In nucleotides, the CDR3 is TGTGCTAGTGGTTTGGCAAATAGCGGTGAGCAGTTCTTC. It specifies CASGLANSGEQFF.

The chain carries TRBV9 and TRBJ2-3, with TRBD2 as a possible D gene (5 bases). CDR1 and CDR2 (germline): SGDLS, YYNGEE. V was shortened by 2 bases and J by 2 bases, with 9 bases between the two germline ends. The CDR3 consists of 14 residues. Here the CDR3 DNA reads TGTGCCAGCAGCGTTCTAGCAGTCACAGATACGCAGTATTTT. Its translation: CASSVLAVTDTQYF.

This chain links TRBV5-6 with TRBJ1-2; no definite D call. V gave up 0 bases and J gave up 4 bases, with 13 bases separating them. In germline, CDR1 is SGHDT, CDR2 YYEEEE. The CDR3 is made up of 15 amino acids. The chain's CDR3 is CASSLGTGRAYGYTF. The CDR3 coding sequence is TGTGCCAGCAGCTTGGGAACGGGAAGGGCCTATGGCTACACCTTC.

The chain employs TRBV28 and TRBJ1-2; 9 bases are a match to TRBD1. Germline assignment: CDR1 MDHEN and CDR2 SYDVKM. This CDR3 contains 13 residues. The ends lost 6 bases at V and 7 bases at J; junction bases unmatched: 6. This chain's CDR3 is CASSSRDRAGYTF. In nucleotides, the CDR3 is TGTGCCAGCAGCTCCCGGGACAGGGCTGGCTACACCTTC.

The rearrangement links TRBV6-1 to TRBJ1-1; TRBD1 matches at 7 bases. V trimming: 7 bases; J trimming: 6 bases; junction bases outside the gene matches: 5. The CDR3 has 12 residues. Germline values: CDR1 MNHNS, CDR2 SASEGT. The CDR3 protein is CASKFQGAEAFF. DNA of the CDR3: TGTGCCAGCAAGTTCCAGGGGGCTGAAGCTTTCTTT.

This clone was counted only a few times. The chain links TRBV7-9 to TRBJ1-4; D is possibly TRBD1 (6 bases). The CDR3 is made up of 15 amino acids. V was pared by 5 bases and J by 2 bases, with 12 bases between. CDR1 and CDR2 from the germline V gene are SEHNR and FQNEAQ (reference sequence). DNA of the CDR3: TGTGCCAGCAGCCGACAGGCCAGGACTAATGAAAAACTGTTTTTT. Protein: CASSRQARTNEKLFF.

The chain has TRBV30 and TRBJ1-1; possible D gene TRBD1, 5 bases. Trimming left V 2 bases short and J 11 bases short, with 15 bases between. From germline, CDR1 is GTSNPN and CDR2 SVGIG (reference sequence). CDR3 length: 12 amino acids. CDR3 residues: CAWSLSGSGAFF. The CDR3 region has the DNA TGTGCCTGGAGTTTGTCAGGGTCTGGGGCTTTCTTT.

This clone counts as large. CDR3 sequence: CASSIFGGNTEAFF. Here the CDR3 DNA reads TGTGCCAGTAGTATTTTCGGGGGGAACACTGAAGCTTTCTTT. The gene calls are TRBV19 and TRBJ1-1; tentatively, D is TRBD1 (5 bases). CDR1 is LNHDA, CDR2 SQIVND, per germline (reference sequence). The CDR3 runs to 14 residues. Trimming left V 3 bases short and J 1 base short, with 9 bases between. The variable domain in full, with the rest retrieved from reference TRBV19 and TRBJ1-1, is DGGITQSPKYLFRKEGQNVTLSCEQNLNHDAMYWYRQDPGQGLRLIYYSQIVNDFQKGDIAEGYSVSREKKESFPLTVTSAQKNPTAFYLCASSIFGGNTEAFFGQGTRLTVV.

The chain combines TRBV7-2 with TRBJ2-2, with 7 bases aligning to TRBD1. Trimming cost V 2 bases and J 4 bases; bases outside gene matches: 10. The germline V gene has CDR1 SGHTA and CDR2 FQGNSA. There are 17 residues in the CDR3. The CDR3 bases are TGTGCCAGCAGCTTATCAGGGTCGACAGGGCTCACCGGGGAGCTGTTTTTT. Protein: CASSLSGSTGLTGELFF.

This clone was detected once. As DNA, the CDR3 is TGTGCCAGCAGCCAACCCACAGGGAACTATGGCTACACCTTC. Encoded protein: CASSQPTGNYGYTF. The gene calls are TRBV28 and TRBJ1-2; possible D gene TRBD1, 6 bases. Trimming removed 6 bases at V and 2 bases at J, with 13 bases between. The CDR3 extends over 14 amino acids. Looked up from germline, CDR1 is MDHEN and CDR2 is SYDVKM.

This clone was observed a single time. This chain joins TRBV4-3 and TRBJ1-6, with D uncertain. The ends were cut back, 0 bases at V and 14 bases at J, with 11 bases in the middle. The CDR3 runs 13 residues. Per the germline V gene, CDR1 is LGHNA and CDR2 is YSLEER. This chain's CDR3 is CASSQEYADSLHF. CDR3 bases: TGCGCCAGCAGCCAAGAATACGCCGACTCCCTCCACTTT.

The genes are TRBV5-1 and TRBJ2-7; D perhaps matches TRBD1 (6 bases). Germline V lookup: CDR1 SGHRS, CDR2 YFSETQ. CDR3 length: 15 residues. V lost 0 bases to trimming and J lost 3 bases, with 13 bases between them. Written as DNA, the CDR3 is TGCGCCAGCAGCTTGGTTCAGGGGTCCTACTACGAGCAGTACTTC. This codes for CASSLVQGSYYEQYF. The complete variable domain, with remaining parts taken from reference TRBV5-1 and TRBJ2-7, reads KAGVTQTPRYLIKTRGQQVTLSCSPISGHRSVSWYQQTPGQGLQFLFEYFSETQRNKGNFPGRFSGRQFSNSRSEMNVSTLELGDSALYLCASSLVQGSYYEQYFGPGTRLTVT.

V usage is TRBV5-3 and J usage is TRBJ2-1; D not certain. TRBV5-3 is labeled an ORF, and its function is uncertain. The V and J ends lost 3 bases and 10 bases respectively, with 8 bases between them. This CDR3 is built from 11 residues. CDR3 DNA: TGTGCCAGAAGCTCCGGAGAGGAGCAGTTCTTC. It specifies CARSSGEEQFF.

V is TRBV19 and J is TRBJ1-2; D not certain. From germline, CDR1 is LNHDA and CDR2 SQIVND (reference sequence). This CDR3 is built from 13 residues. The V end lost 8 bases, the J end lost 2 bases, and 12 bases lay between the germline ends. CDR3 nucleotides: TGTGCCAGTGCGGGCCGAAGGAACTATGGCTACACCTTC. This codes for CASAGRRNYGYTF. The whole variable domain, remainder taken from reference TRBV19 and TRBJ1-2, is DGGITQSPKYLFRKEGQNVTLSCEQNLNHDAMYWYRQDPGQGLRLIYYSQIVNDFQKGDIAEGYSVSREKKESFPLTVTSAQKNPTAFYLCASAGRRNYGYTFGSGTRLTVV.